This is a list of T cell receptor beta chains from one sample in a study of OX40 agonist ivuxolimab in advanced cancers. The repertoire was sequenced with immunoSEQ multiplex PCR; TCRdb's copy has only in-frame clones and lacks some. Found here are fewer than 100,000 clones, around 90% of them singletons; the top ten hold under 0.35%. Sequenced here: CD4+ or CD8+ T cells sorted from blood, sampled in a trial of the OX40 agonist ivuxolimab. The origin of the receptors is an adult with an advanced solid tumor such as melanoma, head and neck, liver or kidney cancer. Both conserved end residues are part of each CDR3. A D gene is named only where the DNA matches it firmly. Rows may omit the clone size; those that give it use once, few, many or a size class.

size,D,J,V,DNA,CDR3
.,TRBD1,TRBJ1-4,TRBV28,TGTGCCAGCACCCCCCTGGACAGGCTGGGGGAAAAACTGTTTTTT,CASTPLDRLGEKLFF
.,.,TRBJ1-1,TRBV21-1,TGTGCCAGCAGCAAACACAACACTGAAGCTTTCTTT,CASSKHNTEAFF
.,.,TRBJ2-3,TRBV30,TGTGCCTGGAAGACCGGGGGCACAGATACGCAGTATTTT,CAWKTGGTDTQYF
.,.,TRBJ1-6,TRBV14,TGTGCCAGCAGCCCCAGCATGTTGGGTTCACCCCTCCACTTT,CASSPSMLGSPLHF
.,.,TRBJ2-7,TRBV7-9,TGTGCCAGCAGCCGGACGGGCTACGAGCAGTACTTC,CASSRTGYEQYF
.,.,TRBJ2-3,TRBV28,TGTGCCAGCAGTTTCTCCTCGGCAGATACGCAGTATTTT,CASSFSSADTQYF
.,.,TRBJ2-1,TRBV7-2,TGTGCCAGCAGCTTTACCAGGAATGAGCAGTTCTTC,CASSFTRNEQFF
.,TRBD2,TRBJ2-7,TRBV23-1,TGCGCCAGCAGTCAATCGACCCTAGCGGACTACGAGCAGTACTTC,CASSQSTLADYEQYF
.,TRBD1,TRBJ2-1,TRBV29-1,TGCAGCGTTGGACAGGGATCCTCCTACAATGAGCAGTTCTTC,CSVGQGSSYNEQFF
.,TRBD1,TRBJ1-1,TRBV27,TGTGCCAGCAGACCCTCCCTCCGGGACAGGGGAAAAACTGAAGCTTTCTTT,CASRPSLRDRGKTEAFF
.,.,TRBJ1-1,TRBV5-1,TGCGCCAGCAGCCCGGCTACCGGACTTGTTGCTTTCTTT,CASSPATGLVAFF
.,.,TRBJ1-1,TRBV6-1,TGTGCCAGCGATCCCGCTTTAACAGGGAACACTGAAGCTTTCTTT,CASDPALTGNTEAFF
.,.,TRBJ2-7,TRBV28,TGTGCCAGCAGGAACCCGGGACAGTGGGACTTCGGGCAGTACTTC,CASRNPGQWDFGQYF
.,TRBD2,TRBJ2-7,TRBV19,TGTGCCAGTAGTAGTCAACCTCTAGCGGGAGCGGCCGAGCAGTACTTC,CASSSQPLAGAAEQYF
.,TRBD2,TRBJ2-3,TRBV2,TGTGCCAGCAAACTAGCGGGAGGGCCCTCGAGAGATACGCAGTATTTT,CASKLAGGPSRDTQYF
once,.,TRBJ1-1,TRBV7-9,TGTGCCAGCAGCTTTATCGAAGGGCAGGGGAACACTGAAGCTTTCTTT,CASSFIEGQGNTEAFF
.,.,TRBJ1-2,TRBV5-4,TGTGCCAGCAGACTGGGGGGTGAAGGAAACTATGGCTACACCTTC,CASRLGGEGNYGYTF
.,.,TRBJ1-1,TRBV6-1,TGTGCCAGCAGCGGACTGGGGAACACTGAAGCTTTCTTT,CASSGLGNTEAFF
.,TRBD1,TRBJ2-2,TRBV9,TGTGCCAGCAGCGTGACAGGGAGCACCGGGGAGCTGTTTTTT,CASSVTGSTGELFF
.,.,TRBJ2-7,TRBV7-2,TGTGCCAGCAGCTTAGCCGTAGGTGAATTGGGGTTAACCGCCTACGAGCAGTACTTC,CASSLAVGELGLTAYEQYF
.,.,TRBJ2-5,TRBV20-1,TGCAGTGCTGGAGAACGGGGGACCCAGTACTTC,CSAGERGTQYF
.,.,TRBJ1-5,TRBV18,TGTGCCAGCTCACCACCCGGGGCGCCGGGCGGTCAGCCCCAGCATTTT,CASSPPGAPGGQPQHF
.,.,TRBJ2-3,TRBV10-2,TGCGCCACCGGGGATACGCAGTATTTT,CATGDTQYF
once,.,TRBJ1-1,TRBV5-1,TGCGCCAGCAGCTTGGAGATCGGGGTGAACACTGAAGCTTTCTTT,CASSLEIGVNTEAFF
.,.,TRBJ2-7,TRBV28,TGTGCCAGCAGTTTATCTAACTACGAGCAGTACTTC,CASSLSNYEQYF
.,.,TRBJ1-5,TRBV7-2,TGTGCCAGCAGCGTGGTCGGGGATCAGCCCCAGCATTTT,CASSVVGDQPQHF
once,TRBD2,TRBJ2-1,TRBV5-4,TGTGCCAGCAGGCCCACTAGCGGGAGCCAGAATGAGCAGTTCTTC,CASRPTSGSQNEQFF
.,.,TRBJ2-7,TRBV5-6,TGTGCCAGCAGCTTGGTGGCAGGGAGGTCCTACGAGCAGTACTTC,CASSLVAGRSYEQYF
.,.,TRBJ2-2,TRBV19,TGTGCCAGTAGTATTTCCCGGACCCTAGGAATCCCCGGGGAGCTGTTTTTT,CASSISRTLGIPGELFF
.,TRBD1,TRBJ1-1,TRBV6-5,TGTGCCAGCAGAGACAGGGTGAACACTGAAGCTTTCTTT,CASRDRVNTEAFF
.,.,TRBJ2-1,TRBV9,TGTGCCAGCAGCGTAGGAGGGTCGGGACTGAATGAGCAGTTCTTC,CASSVGGSGLNEQFF
medium-sized,TRBD2,TRBJ2-2,TRBV7-8,TGTGCCAGCACCCGAAGTAGCGGGAGGGACACCGGGGAGCTGTTTTTT,CASTRSSGRDTGELFF
.,.,TRBJ1-4,TRBV5-4,TGTGCCAGCAGCTCCCCGACGTCTGGGGTGACTGAAAAACTGTTTTTT,CASSSPTSGVTEKLFF
.,TRBD2,TRBJ2-1,TRBV7-2,TGTGCCAGCAGTAAGGGAGGGACCACATGGAGCTCCTACAATGAGCAGTTCTTC,CASSKGGTTWSSYNEQFF
.,TRBD2,TRBJ2-7,TRBV7-2,TGTGCCAGCAGCTTAAGGCTAGCGGGAGGGGGAAGCTCCTACGAGCAGTACTTC,CASSLRLAGGGSSYEQYF